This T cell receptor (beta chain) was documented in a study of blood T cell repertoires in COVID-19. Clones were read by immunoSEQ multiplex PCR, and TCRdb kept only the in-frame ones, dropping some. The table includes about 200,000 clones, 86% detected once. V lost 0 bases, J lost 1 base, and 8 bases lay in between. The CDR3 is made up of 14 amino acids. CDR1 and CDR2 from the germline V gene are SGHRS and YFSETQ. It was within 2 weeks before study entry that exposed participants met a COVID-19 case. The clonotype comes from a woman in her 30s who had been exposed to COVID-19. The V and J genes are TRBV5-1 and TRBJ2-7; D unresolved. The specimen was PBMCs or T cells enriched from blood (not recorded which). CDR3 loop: CASSLVARSYEQYF. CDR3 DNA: TGCGCCAGCAGCTTGGTGGCTAGATCCTACGAGCAGTACTTC.